The clone carrying this T cell receptor (beta chain) was detected a few times. Its antigen remains unidentified. The sample comes from a study of blood T cells in healthy people across ages. Across the whole study: Template switching captured about one barcoded beta molecule per two T cells. Overall study findings and caveats: Shifts in expanded clonotypes may have been confounded by donor CMV status, which was unknown.

CDR3 size: 14 residues. Germline CDR1 ENHRY, CDR2 SYGVKD. Trimming removed 4 bases from V and 2 bases from J, with 10 bases in between. With a J-beta primer mix and a sample-barcoded 5' primer, a second PCR ran roughly 6 to 11 cycles. With 12 random nucleotides, a template-switch adaptor tagged each individual cDNA molecule. Each CDR3 protein gets one entry after TCRdb re-called the 5' RACE reads with MiXCR. The table shows roughly 800,000 distinct CDR3 sequences, with roughly 25% occurring only once. This sample was also put to use in a study of T cells of mothers and their children.

This clonotype was sampled from a boy between 10 and 17 years old in good health. The sequenced sample was blood. This chain uses TRBV10-3 with TRBJ2-3; D ambiguous. As DNA, the CDR3 is TGTGCCATCAGTGTTAGTGGCCTCACAGATACGCAGTATTTT. It translates to CAISVSGLTDTQYF.